This T cell receptor (beta chain) stems from a study of cytomegalovirus exposure and HLA in healthy donors (dated by TCRdb to 2015 to 2018). As for the study more broadly: According to an earlier analysis of several hundred of the donors, 150 million to 200 million T cells yielded over 90 million unique TCR beta sequences and approximately 280 Gb of sequence data. In the later analysis, no new phenotypic data were used to find candidate immune exposures; instead, reliance was placed on TCR beta sequences and their occurrence across donors. The study was designed to test whether signatures of past pathogen exposure could be identified by cataloging public T cell receptors. Class I and class II HLA loci were covered by the typing at four-digit resolution. A separate validation cohort of more than 100 different subjects was used in addition to the roughly 700-subject first cohort. A later genetic analysis used genome-wide SNP genotypes for about 65% of the 666 donors, treating that subset as a discovery cohort. The study used immunosequencing to profile the T cell repertoires of 666 subjects and linked those repertoires to cytomegalovirus serostatus. A later analysis re-examined previously published TCR beta repertoires from just over 650 donors and added high-resolution HLA genotyping to investigate patterns of TCR occurrence. On average, 235,054 unique TCR beta nucleotide sequences were sequenced per donor among some 430 genotyped donors of the cohort, with roughly a sixth of those sequences being non-productive. Approximately 300 gigabases of sequencing data and approximately 92 million unique TCR sequences made up an early release that covered 640 HLA-typed donors. Typing coverage differed by locus: A, B, C, DRB1 and DQB1 were typed in about 620-630 donors, DQA1 in approximately 520, DPA1 in 600 to 610, and DPB1 in approximately 450. To predict cytomegalovirus infection status, the study brought together high-throughput TCR immunosequencing, statistical association of individual TCRs with disease status, and machine learning. Alongside the repertoire data, information on donor age, sex, ethnicity and CMV serostatus was compiled. An earlier analysis of approximately 500 of the donors applied high-throughput TCR beta sequencing to assess whether each TCR beta V gene segment acted as functional or pseudogenic. Among the roughly 400 genotyped donors, 81% belonged to the genetic ancestry cluster associated with self-reported Caucasian donors. Four to six DR-DQ haplotypes were handled as single units for association and clustering because linkage in the cohort was strong. All discovery cohort repertoires had been generated on a single sequencing platform. General study outcomes and caveats: In a later analysis, some 18,000 TCR beta sequences were associated with specific HLA alleles at a false discovery rate of 0.05. In a later analysis, several top co-occurrence clusters were reported to appear linked to parvovirus B19, influenza, CMV and Epstein-Barr virus. The study gave a list of under 200 TCR beta chains associated with cytomegalovirus. Presence/absence analyses assumed roughly uniform sequencing depth across donors, an assumption that may not hold. Linkage disequilibrium might explain the correlated functional status among segregating V segments, but an unknown experimental factor could not be ruled out. A further reported finding was that TCR beta sequences accurately predicted the HLA-A and HLA-B alleles for most subjects in the first cohort. In a later genetic analysis, fewer N-insertions in productive TCRs were reported among donors in an Asian-associated ancestry cluster than the roughly 640-donor mean. The cohort was sequenced for TCR beta chains only, and without alpha or paired-chain data the features that could be detected were limited. Most TCR sequences were seen in very few donors, while some public TCRs were found in many individuals. A group of highly shared sequence variants was considered likely to be a technical artifact of the sequencing pipeline. Immune exposure information for the cohort was limited to CMV serostatus. A later analysis found that HLA-associated TCR beta chains were more clonally expanded and had lower generation probabilities than equally common non-associated chains. Broadly in line with IMGT annotations, most TCR beta V segments showed up in productive rearrangements about 90% or about 30% of the time in an earlier analysis of several hundred of the donors. In a later analysis, the rate of TCR association differed among HLA loci, with DRB1 alleles having the most associated TCRs and HLA-C alleles having the fewest. A few of the identified cytomegalovirus-associated TCR beta chains were confirmed in vitro to be specific for cytomegalovirus antigens. Cytomegalovirus status was reported to be diagnosed by the classifier with high specificity and sensitivity in both the original and validation cohorts. An association between a missense DCLRE1C variant and V-gene and J-gene trimming of TCR beta chains was found in a later genetic analysis and replicated in an independent cohort. In a later analysis, most CMV-associated TCR beta chains were found to appear HLA-restricted, with HLA associations seemingly driven largely by CMV exposure. Because HLA typing was missing for some donors at each locus, association tests included only the typed subset. Because counts were too low, about 18 rarely observed V segments, including chromosome 9 orphons, were excluded from the earlier analysis of some 540 of the donors. Assigning TCR associations to individual alleles was difficult when HLA alleles, especially DR and DQ, strongly co-occurred. Some IMGT-functional V segments, including TRBV6-2 and TRBV6-3, could not be distinguished by the 87-base-pair reads and were therefore excluded. The authors suggested that the approach could potentially be generalized to other disease states and immunological phenotypes.

The cohort comprised some 700 healthy bone marrow donors. At the time of sampling, all cohort members were nominally healthy, though unrecorded immune exposures were likely present. The donor tested CMV seropositive and was one of the 289 seropositive cohort members. Every donor gave a peripheral blood sample, and the peripheral blood mononuclear cells from that sample were used for TCR beta sequencing. The Qiagen DNeasy Blood Extraction Kit was used to extract genomic DNA from the blood cell samples. The method behind the library was the immunoSEQ multiplex PCR assay. A mixture of 60 forward primers for TCR Vbeta segments and 13 reverse primers for TCR Jbeta segments was used in the multiplex PCR. A multiplex PCR assay on genomic DNA amplified the CDR3 region of rearranged TCR beta genes. The amplified TCR beta libraries were sequenced on the Illumina HiSeq System as 87-base-pair reads. The published analysis was carried out like this. A later analysis counted some 80 million unique TCR beta chains across the 550 to 750 repertoires, and 10 million to 11 million of these chains were shared by at least two donors. Raw reads were error-corrected and collapsed into unique sequences by a nearest-neighbor algorithm in which closely related sequences were merged to remove PCR and sequencing errors. To assign V, D and J gene segments, CDR3 sequences were aligned to IMGT reference sequences. For a sequence to be retained, at least a six-nucleotide match to both a V gene segment and a J gene segment was required. A rearrangement counted as productive if the CDR3 had no stop codons and remained in frame with V and J, and every other rearrangement counted as non-productive. Following IMGT convention, CDR3 was defined as the stretch from the second conserved V-encoded cysteine to the conserved J-encoded phenylalanine. The earlier analysis of 587 of the donors excluded sequences that lacked an unambiguous match to a single V gene segment. In an earlier analysis of 587 of the donors, V segments were called functional above 56.7% productive rearrangements and were called segregating when the between-donor standard deviation exceeded 5%. A statistical classification framework was developed to diagnose cytomegalovirus status using the catalog of TCR beta chain sequences. In a later analysis, TCR nucleotide sequences were compared against IMGT/GENE-DB human TR gene sequences so that V and J genes could be assigned. The TCRdist pipeline was used in a later analysis to assign CDR3 sequences and most-parsimonious VDJ recombination scenarios. In a later analysis, each TCR beta chain was defined by its CDR3 amino acid sequence together with its V-gene family, and reads without a unique V-gene family were excluded. A later analysis removed roughly 590 highly shared, low-generation-probability nucleotide sequences to deal with suspected cross-contamination and a sequencing artifact. In a later analysis, a clonal expansion index was calculated for each public chain from normalized within-repertoire ranks of inferred template counts. A later analysis computed generation probabilities with a VDJ recombination model fitted to out-of-frame rearrangements, and checked the results against IGoR. In a later analysis, TCR-TCR, TCR-HLA and TCR-CMV co-occurrence was scored with hypergeometric tests, and a repertoire-size bias correction was applied to TCR pairs. A later analysis estimated false discovery rates by permuting HLA or CMV assignments 20 times. In a later analysis, co-occurring TCRs were grouped using DBSCAN, with TCRdist sequence similarity added in when clustering inside HLA-allele-positive subsets. Repertoires with fewer than 30,000 or more than 120,000 public chains, plus five repertoires with anomalous nucleotide sharing, were excluded from co-occurrence clustering. TCRdb holds this immuneACCESS table with in-frame rearrangements only. Some clones are missing; in checked studies, unresolved V genes explain under half, and the rest has no known cause. Clone size and the V and J calls come from that table; the DNA yielded D and trimming. In all, the sample holds some 190,000 clones, and roughly four fifths of those were seen once. The top ten clonotypes cover around 3.7% of the sample.

Worth noting for this clone: No cognate antigen has been identified for it. No per-base quality is available; no much larger clone lies one base away.

CDR1 and CDR2 are read off the germline V gene as SGHVS and FNYEAQ. The cysteine opens and the phenylalanine closes a CDR3 of 14 amino acids. Only CDR3 DNA remains: 42 bases, in frame from the first base. For this chain, trimming is 4 bases at the V end and 3 bases at the J end, and the number of junction bases without a gene match is 2. This sequence was found in a man aged 40-50 years in good health and CMV-seropositive. Recombination linked TRBV7-6 to TRBJ2-7; a stretch of 11 junction bases matches TRBD2. Sequenced: PBMCs. The CDR3 region reads CASSSGTSGYEQYF. The base sequence is TGTGCCAGCAGCTCCGGGACTAGCGGCTACGAGCAGTACTTC.